This note documents a single T cell receptor beta chain sequence. Its matching antigen is unknown. This CDR3 is built from 15 residues. Germline V CDR1 and CDR2: SGHRS, YFSETQ. Germline trimming cut 2 bases from V and 3 bases from J; bases unmatched to any gene: 5. This record comes from a study of neoadjuvant anti-PD-1 for oral cavity cancer. Study in general: Before surgery, most patients got three to four biweekly 3 mg/kg nivolumab doses. Non-progressing patients received a fourth nivolumab dose near day 43, then surgery on days 50-56. Study-wide results and caveats: Higher pretreatment Treg/Th17 ratios tracked higher pretreatment blood clonality.

Assay used: immunoSEQ multiplex PCR; TCRdb lists only in-frame clones, some missing. This table has some 14,000 clones, about 70% appearing once. Time point defined: after neoadjuvant nivolumab, at surgical resection. Blood cells were analyzed directly, without culture or expansion. The clonotype originates from a person between 35 and 79 years old with oral cavity squamous cell carcinoma. The sample in question was PBMCs, obtained after nivolumab (anti-PD-1) treatment. The gene calls are TRBV5-1 and TRBJ2-3; 8 bases map to TRBD2. The CDR3 region has the DNA TGCGCCAGCAGCTTAGCGGGAGATGGTACAGATACGCAGTATTTT. It is translated as CASSLAGDGTDTQYF.